These T cell receptor beta chains were read from a single sample in a study of regulatory T cells in long-lasting Graves disease. TCRdb independently ran MiXCR on the multiplex PCR reads; one entry per CDR3 protein. The sample has 350,000 to 550,000 distinct CDR3 sequences, about 15% seen once. These sequences were also reported in another study, on T cells in Graves' hyperthyroidism and ophthalmopathy.

The sequencing here drew on peripheral blood mononuclear cells (PBMCs), taken at new diagnosis, from a patient treated with antithyroid drugs. These receptors came from a woman aged 50 to 60 with Graves disease. Each CDR3 is given with its conserved first and last residue. The order of the fields is clone size, CDR3 length, D gene, V gene, J gene, CDR3 protein, CDR3 DNA. D genes are given only for firm matches. The size field is filled for only some rows; it gives once, few, many or a size class.

abundance: many
len: 14
d_gene: NA
v_gene: TRBV2
j_gene: TRBJ2-3
CDR3aa: CASSRGPGADTQYF
CDR3nt: TGTGCCAGCAGCAGGGGCCCTGGGGCAGATACGCAGTATTTT

abundance: many
len: 15
d_gene: TRBD1
v_gene: TRBV5-1
j_gene: TRBJ2-3
CDR3aa: CASSTGRGLGDTQYF
CDR3nt: TGCGCCAGCAGCACCGGCAGGGGGCTCGGAGATACGCAGTATTTT

abundance: many
len: 15
d_gene: NA
v_gene: TRBV11-1
j_gene: TRBJ2-2
CDR3aa: CASSPHRANTGELFF
CDR3nt: TGTGCCAGCAGCCCCCACAGGGCGAACACCGGGGAGCTGTTTTTT

abundance: many
len: 20
d_gene: NA
v_gene: TRBV11-2
j_gene: TRBJ1-3
CDR3aa: CASSILQQRRGISRENTIYF
CDR3nt: TGTGCCAGCAGCATTCTCCAACAACGCAGGGGAATCAGTCGAGAAAACACCATATATTTT

abundance: many
len: 13
d_gene: NA
v_gene: TRBV6-1
j_gene: TRBJ2-1
CDR3aa: CASSEFWVNEQFF
CDR3nt: TGTGCCAGCAGTGAATTTTGGGTCAATGAGCAGTTCTTC

abundance: few
len: 17
d_gene: NA
v_gene: TRBV6-4
j_gene: TRBJ2-1
CDR3aa: CASSGGGPGQFNNEQFF
CDR3nt: TGTGCCAGCAGTGGTGGAGGGCCGGGACAGTTCAACAATGAGCAGTTCTTC

abundance: many
len: 18
d_gene: TRBD2
v_gene: TRBV6-9
j_gene: TRBJ2-1
CDR3aa: CASSYPTGLAGGDNEQFF
CDR3nt: TGTGCCAGCAGTTACCCCACGGGACTAGCGGGAGGGGACAATGAGCAGTTCTTC

abundance: many
len: 14
d_gene: NA
v_gene: TRBV20-1
j_gene: TRBJ2-7
CDR3aa: CSARDPGRSGEQYF
CDR3nt: TGCAGTGCTAGAGATCCCGGCAGATCTGGAGAGCAGTACTTC

abundance: many
len: 13
d_gene: NA
v_gene: TRBV6-1
j_gene: TRBJ2-2
CDR3aa: CASSDGGTGELFF
CDR3nt: TGTGCCAGCAGTGACGGGGGAACCGGGGAGCTGTTTTTT

abundance: NA
len: 14
d_gene: NA
v_gene: TRBV12-5
j_gene: TRBJ2-2
CDR3aa: CASGTGYNTGELFF
CDR3nt: TGTGCTAGTGGCACAGGATATAACACCGGGGAGCTGTTTTTT

abundance: few
len: 19
d_gene: NA
v_gene: TRBV27
j_gene: TRBJ2-5
CDR3aa: CASSSARSGRGSGLETQYF
CDR3nt: TGTGCCAGCAGCTCGGCCCGCAGCGGGCGGGGAAGCGGTTTGGAGACCCAGTACTTC

abundance: few
len: 12
d_gene: NA
v_gene: TRBV3-1
j_gene: TRBJ1-2
CDR3aa: CASSQGAGIYTF
CDR3nt: TGTGCCAGCAGCCAAGGGGCGGGGATCTACACCTTC

abundance: many
len: 15
d_gene: NA
v_gene: TRBV28
j_gene: TRBJ1-2
CDR3aa: CASSFFFGQGGGYTF
CDR3nt: TGTGCCAGCAGTTTTTTCTTTGGTCAGGGCGGAGGCTACACCTTC

abundance: many
len: 23
d_gene: TRBD1
v_gene: TRBV29-1
j_gene: TRBJ1-1
CDR3aa: CSPPRGTGRAHDDVRDWNTEAFF
CDR3nt: TGCAGCCCCCCTCGAGGGACAGGGCGAGCCCACGATGATGTCCGAGATTGGAACACTGAAGCTTTCTTT

abundance: NA
len: 15
d_gene: TRBD2
v_gene: TRBV5-1
j_gene: TRBJ2-1
CDR3aa: CASSLLAGEDNEQFF
CDR3nt: TGCGCCAGCAGCTTACTAGCGGGGGAAGACAATGAGCAGTTCTTC

abundance: NA
len: 13
d_gene: TRBD1
v_gene: TRBV18
j_gene: TRBJ2-7
CDR3aa: CTSSPGQAYEQYF
CDR3nt: TGTACCAGCTCACCAGGACAGGCCTACGAGCAGTACTTC

abundance: few
len: 17
d_gene: NA
v_gene: TRBV29-1
j_gene: TRBJ1-2
CDR3aa: CSVEQNPTSGYRYGYTF
CDR3nt: TGCAGCGTTGAACAAAACCCCACTTCAGGGTATCGGTATGGCTACACCTTC

abundance: NA
len: 12
d_gene: TRBD2
v_gene: TRBV12-3/TRBV12-4
j_gene: TRBJ2-3
CDR3aa: CASSFSGRAPYF
CDR3nt: TGTGCCAGCAGTTTTAGCGGGAGGGCCCCGTATTTT

abundance: few
len: 16
d_gene: NA
v_gene: TRBV25-1
j_gene: TRBJ1-3
CDR3aa: CASSSTFLAGGGTIYF
CDR3nt: TGTGCCAGCAGTTCTACTTTTCTTGCTGGAGGGGGTACCATATATTTT

abundance: many
len: 14
d_gene: NA
v_gene: TRBV3-1
j_gene: TRBJ2-3
CDR3aa: CASSLSGRTDTQYF
CDR3nt: TGTGCCAGCAGTTTATCAGGGCGAACAGATACGCAGTATTTT

abundance: many
len: 20
d_gene: TRBD2
v_gene: TRBV2
j_gene: TRBJ2-3
CDR3aa: CASSPSILAGGPTGADTQYF
CDR3nt: TGTGCCAGCAGTCCATCCATACTAGCGGGAGGGCCTACGGGAGCAGATACGCAGTATTTT

abundance: many
len: 15
d_gene: NA
v_gene: TRBV29-1
j_gene: TRBJ2-1
CDR3aa: CSVDHPGVSHNEQFF
CDR3nt: TGCAGCGTTGACCACCCGGGGGTCTCCCACAATGAGCAGTTCTTC

abundance: few
len: 14
d_gene: NA
v_gene: TRBV13
j_gene: TRBJ2-1
CDR3aa: CASSSDGYYNEQFF
CDR3nt: TGTGCCAGCAGCTCCGACGGTTACTACAATGAGCAGTTCTTC

abundance: many
len: 15
d_gene: NA
v_gene: TRBV5-6
j_gene: TRBJ2-5
CDR3aa: CASSLRGVAGETQYF
CDR3nt: TGTGCCAGCAGCTTGAGAGGCGTCGCGGGAGAGACCCAGTACTTC

abundance: many
len: 15
d_gene: TRBD1
v_gene: TRBV18
j_gene: TRBJ1-1
CDR3aa: CASSTWDRGDTEAFF
CDR3nt: TGTGCCAGCTCAACTTGGGACAGGGGTGACACTGAAGCTTTCTTT

abundance: many
len: 14
d_gene: TRBD2
v_gene: TRBV12-3/TRBV12-4
j_gene: TRBJ2-1
CDR3aa: CASNVAGVENEQFF
CDR3nt: TGTGCCAGCAACGTAGCGGGAGTGGAAAATGAGCAGTTCTTC

abundance: many
len: 15
d_gene: TRBD2
v_gene: TRBV5-1
j_gene: TRBJ2-5
CDR3aa: CASSRSGRNQETQYF
CDR3nt: TGCGCCAGCAGCAGAAGCGGGAGGAACCAAGAGACCCAGTACTTC

abundance: many
len: 14
d_gene: TRBD2
v_gene: TRBV6-2/TRBV6-3
j_gene: TRBJ2-7
CDR3aa: CASSFGTSGNEQYF
CDR3nt: TGTGCCAGCAGTTTCGGGACTAGCGGGAACGAGCAGTACTTC

abundance: few
len: 14
d_gene: TRBD2
v_gene: TRBV27
j_gene: TRBJ2-1
CDR3aa: CASSLTSAYNEQFF
CDR3nt: TGTGCCAGCAGTTTGACTAGCGCCTACAATGAGCAGTTCTTC

abundance: few
len: 15
d_gene: NA
v_gene: TRBV10-3
j_gene: TRBJ2-1
CDR3aa: CAISEAGTGYNEQFF
CDR3nt: TGTGCCATCAGTGAGGCGGGGACTGGCTACAATGAGCAGTTCTTC

abundance: many
len: 13
d_gene: NA
v_gene: TRBV11-2
j_gene: TRBJ2-5
CDR3aa: CASSLAVEETQYF
CDR3nt: TGTGCCAGCAGCCTGGCCGTAGAAGAGACCCAGTACTTC

abundance: few
len: 14
d_gene: NA
v_gene: TRBV5-1
j_gene: TRBJ2-2
CDR3aa: CASSLESGTGELFF
CDR3nt: TGCGCCAGCAGCTTGGAGTCGGGAACCGGGGAGCTGTTTTTT

abundance: many
len: 16
d_gene: TRBD1
v_gene: TRBV28
j_gene: TRBJ2-2
CDR3aa: CASSFSGQGDTGELFF
CDR3nt: TGTGCCAGCAGTTTTTCGGGACAGGGGGATACCGGGGAGCTGTTTTTT

abundance: many
len: 13
d_gene: NA
v_gene: TRBV3-1
j_gene: TRBJ1-1
CDR3aa: CASSQGTSRQAFF
CDR3nt: TGTGCCAGCAGCCAGGGGACCTCAAGACAAGCTTTCTTT

abundance: many
len: 18
d_gene: TRBD2
v_gene: TRBV7-8
j_gene: TRBJ2-1
CDR3aa: CASSLQLAGTGSYNEQFF
CDR3nt: TGTGCCAGCAGCTTACAACTAGCGGGGACCGGCTCCTACAATGAGCAGTTCTTC

abundance: many
len: 14
d_gene: TRBD2
v_gene: TRBV20-1
j_gene: TRBJ2-1
CDR3aa: CSARTSGIDYEQFF
CDR3nt: TGCAGTGCAAGGACTAGCGGGATCGATTATGAGCAGTTCTTC

abundance: NA
len: 14
d_gene: NA
v_gene: TRBV7-3
j_gene: TRBJ2-2
CDR3aa: CASSLGGATGELFF
CDR3nt: TGTGCCAGCAGCTTAGGGGGGGCCACCGGGGAGCTGTTTTTT

abundance: many
len: 15
d_gene: TRBD2
v_gene: TRBV2
j_gene: TRBJ2-5
CDR3aa: CASSEERGHQETQYF
CDR3nt: TGTGCCAGCAGTGAGGAGCGGGGCCACCAAGAGACCCAGTACTTC

abundance: NA
len: 15
d_gene: NA
v_gene: TRBV9
j_gene: TRBJ2-3
CDR3aa: CASSVAGGGTDTQYF
CDR3nt: TGTGCCAGCAGCGTAGCCGGTGGGGGGACAGATACGCAGTATTTT

abundance: many
len: 17
d_gene: NA
v_gene: TRBV7-2
j_gene: TRBJ2-3
CDR3aa: CASSLDLAGPSTDTQYF
CDR3nt: TGTGCCAGCAGCTTAGATCTCGCGGGACCTAGCACAGATACGCAGTATTTT

abundance: NA
len: 11
d_gene: NA
v_gene: TRBV28
j_gene: TRBJ2-7
CDR3aa: CASTPSYEQYF
CDR3nt: TGTGCCAGCACCCCCAGCTACGAGCAGTACTTC

abundance: many
len: 13
d_gene: TRBD1
v_gene: TRBV5-4
j_gene: TRBJ1-4
CDR3aa: CASSQDQGDKLFF
CDR3nt: TGTGCCAGCAGCCAGGATCAGGGGGATAAACTGTTTTTT

abundance: many
len: 13
d_gene: NA
v_gene: TRBV5-1
j_gene: TRBJ2-3
CDR3aa: CASSAASSDTQYF
CDR3nt: TGCGCCAGCAGCGCCGCTAGCTCAGATACGCAGTATTTT

abundance: NA
len: 16
d_gene: NA
v_gene: TRBV7-2
j_gene: TRBJ2-5
CDR3aa: CASSLGPYRGGETQYF
CDR3nt: TGTGCCAGCAGCTTAGGGCCATATCGAGGAGGGGAGACCCAGTACTTC

abundance: NA
len: 14
d_gene: NA
v_gene: TRBV4-1
j_gene: TRBJ1-1
CDR3aa: CASSVQGLETEAFF
CDR3nt: TGCGCCAGCAGCGTACAGGGCCTGGAGACTGAAGCTTTCTTT